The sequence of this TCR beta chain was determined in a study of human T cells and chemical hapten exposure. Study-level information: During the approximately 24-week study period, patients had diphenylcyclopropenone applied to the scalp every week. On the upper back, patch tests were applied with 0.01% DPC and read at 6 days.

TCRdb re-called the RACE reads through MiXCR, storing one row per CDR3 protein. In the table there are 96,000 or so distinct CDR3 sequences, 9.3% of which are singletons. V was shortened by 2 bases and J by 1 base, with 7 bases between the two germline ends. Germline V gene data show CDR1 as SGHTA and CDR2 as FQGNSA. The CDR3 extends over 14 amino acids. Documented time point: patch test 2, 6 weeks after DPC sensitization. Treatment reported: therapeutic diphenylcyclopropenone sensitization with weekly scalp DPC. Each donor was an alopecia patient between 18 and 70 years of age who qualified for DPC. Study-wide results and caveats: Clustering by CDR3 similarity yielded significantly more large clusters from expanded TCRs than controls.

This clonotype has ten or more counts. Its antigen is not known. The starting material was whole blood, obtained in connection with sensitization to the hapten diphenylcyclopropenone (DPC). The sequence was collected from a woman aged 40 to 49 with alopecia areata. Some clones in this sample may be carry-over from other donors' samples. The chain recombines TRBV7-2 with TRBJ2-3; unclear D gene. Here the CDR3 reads CASSLSWGTDTQYF. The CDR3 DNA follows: TGTGCCAGCAGCTTAAGCTGGGGCACAGATACGCAGTATTTT.